Presented here are 6 T cell receptor beta chains from one specimen sequenced in a study of spatial heterogeneity in lung cancer. TCRdb redid the calling of the 5' RACE reads with MiXCR, one entry per CDR3 protein. The sample lists about 50,000 distinct CDR3 sequences; more than 6.5% were seen once. The time point: blood at routine non-recurrence follow-up after resection. Frozen PBMC, nontumor lung or tumor provided whole RNA, which was sequenced unsorted. The sequenced sample was PBMCs, obtained at follow-up. Receptors were obtained from a female donor with early-stage non-small cell lung cancer.

This clonotype was counted many times. The chain uses TRBV29-1 and TRBJ2-5, with TRBD2 as a possible D gene (6 bases). CDR3 length equals 13 residues. Germline V gives CDR1 SQVTM, CDR2 ANQGSEA. Trimming took 4 bases from V and 4 from J, leaving 13 bases between them. For the CDR3, the DNA is TGCAGCGTTGCGCTCGCCGGGAGAGAGACCCAGTACTTC. Its protein product is CSVALAGRETQYF. Complete variable domain (other parts from reference TRBV29-1 and TRBJ2-5): SAVISQKPSRDICQRGTSLTIQCQVDSQVTMMFWYRQQPGQSLTLIATANQGSEATYESGFVIDKFPISRPNLTFSTLTVSNMSPEDSSIYLCSVALAGRETQYFGPGTRLLVL.

This clonotype was seen many times. The V gene is TRBV5-1, the J gene TRBJ2-3; D is tentatively TRBD1 or TRBD2 (5 bases each). CDR3 length: 16 residues. The V gene lost 4 bases and the J gene lost 5 bases, with 20 bases spanning the gap. Germline values: CDR1 SGHRS, CDR2 YFSETQ. The CDR3 sequence is CASSISGQVGGDTQYF. CDR3 bases: TGCGCCAGCAGCATATCGGGGCAGGTTGGAGGAGATACGCAGTATTTT.

In this sample, this clonotype turned up many times. The genes are TRBV12-3 or TRBV12-4 and TRBJ2-1; possible D gene TRBD2, 6 bases. The V and J ends lost 5 bases and 8 bases respectively, with 19 bases between them. CDR3 length equals 15 residues. CDR3 coding DNA: TGTGCCAGCAGTCGTAATAGGGGAGGACGCTATGAGCAGTTCTTC. Translation gives CASSRNRGGRYEQFF.

This clonotype has at least ten counts. This chain links TRBV30 with TRBJ1-4, with a weak D call TRBD1 (6 bases). Germline CDR1 is GTSNPN and CDR2 is SVGIG (reference sequence). The V and J ends lost 8 bases and 3 bases respectively, with 10 bases between them. CDR3 length: 12 amino acids. Here the CDR3 DNA reads TGTGCCGGGACAAGCCCTAATGAAAAACTGTTTTTT. Its protein product is CAGTSPNEKLFF.

The sample holds many counts of this clonotype. This chain connects TRBV20-1 to TRBJ2-1; the D is unclear. V shed 5 bases and J shed 4 bases, with 6 bases lying between them. Germline V gene lookup returns CDR1 DFQATT and CDR2 SNEGSKA (reference sequence). CDR3 length equals 11 residues. CDR3 in amino acids: CSASAYNEQFF. In DNA form, the CDR3 reads TGCAGTGCTTCCGCTTACAATGAGCAGTTCTTC.

The chain joins TRBV3-1 to TRBJ1-1; no firm D call. Germline V lookup: CDR1 LGHDT, CDR2 YNNKEL (reference sequence). The CDR3 consists of 12 residues. Trimming cost V 2 bases and J 6 bases, with 7 bases left between them. This chain's CDR3 is CASSQTLSEAFF. The CDR3 DNA is TGTGCCAGCAGCCAAACATTGTCTGAAGCTTTCTTT.